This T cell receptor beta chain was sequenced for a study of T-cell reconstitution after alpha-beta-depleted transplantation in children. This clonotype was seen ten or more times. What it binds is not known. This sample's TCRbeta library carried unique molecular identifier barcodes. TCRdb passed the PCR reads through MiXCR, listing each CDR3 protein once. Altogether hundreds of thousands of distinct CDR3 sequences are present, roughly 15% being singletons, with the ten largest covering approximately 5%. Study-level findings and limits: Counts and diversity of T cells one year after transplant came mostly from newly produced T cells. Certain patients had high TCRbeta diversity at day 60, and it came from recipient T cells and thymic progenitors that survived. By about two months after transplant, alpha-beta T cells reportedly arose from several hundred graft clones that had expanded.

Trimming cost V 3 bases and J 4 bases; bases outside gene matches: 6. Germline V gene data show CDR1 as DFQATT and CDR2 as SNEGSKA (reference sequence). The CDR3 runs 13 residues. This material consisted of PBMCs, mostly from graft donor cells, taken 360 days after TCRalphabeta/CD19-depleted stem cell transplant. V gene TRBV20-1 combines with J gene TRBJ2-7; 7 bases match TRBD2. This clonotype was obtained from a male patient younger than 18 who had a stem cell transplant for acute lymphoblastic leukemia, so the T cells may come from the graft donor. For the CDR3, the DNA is TGCAGTGCTAGGTACGGGGAGGGATACGAGCAGTACTTC. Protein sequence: CSARYGEGYEQYF.